Presented here are 8 T cell receptor beta chains from one specimen sequenced in a study of cytomegalovirus exposure and HLA in healthy donors. The PCR was carried out with 60 Vbeta primers and 13 Jbeta primers. Using immunoSEQ multiplex PCR, the repertoire was profiled, and TCRdb retains in-frame clones only, with some absent. The listing records some 39,000 clones. The sequencing sample was made of PBMCs. These receptors came from a man aged 30-40 years in good health and CMV-seronegative.

The chain couples TRBV29-1 to TRBJ2-2; TRBD1 agrees at 7 bases. Per germline, CDR1 SQVTM and CDR2 ANQGSEA. This CDR3 spans 15 amino acids. The junction had 11 bases not matched to a gene; V was cut back by 4 bases and J by 6 bases. The CDR3 here is CSVVGTANSSGELFF. As DNA, the CDR3 is TGCAGCGTTGTCGGGACAGCGAATAGTTCCGGGGAGCTGTTTTTT.

The chain recombines TRBV7-3 with TRBJ2-1; 7 bases fit TRBD1. This CDR3 has 12 amino acids. The J segment lost 6 bases and the V segment lost 6 bases, leaving 2 bases of the junction unmatched. Germline V gives CDR1 SGHTA, CDR2 FQGTGA. This CDR3 reads CASSHRGNEQFF. The DNA for the CDR3 is TGTGCCAGCAGTCACAGGGGCAATGAGCAGTTCTTC.

V is TRBV28 and J is TRBJ1-2; 7 nucleotides agree with TRBD1. Germline CDR1 and CDR2: MDHEN and SYDVKM. CDR3 size: 14 residues. Germline trimming cut 4 bases from V and 5 bases from J; bases unmatched to any gene: 7. The DNA for the CDR3 is TGTGCCAGCAGTTCGGCGACAGGGAGGTATGGCTACACCTTC. Translating gives CASSSATGRYGYTF.

This chain connects TRBV6-5 to TRBJ1-1; D gene uncertain. The CDR3 is 11 residues long. The V end was cut by 7 bases, the J end by 2 bases, with 5 bases between. CDR1 is MNHEY and CDR2 is SVGAGI in the germline V gene. The CDR3 region has the DNA TGTGCCAGCATTAAAAACACTGAAGCTTTCTTT. Translation gives CASIKNTEAFF.

The chain carries TRBV6-5 and TRBJ1-1; D possibly corresponds to TRBD1 (6 bases). Between the trimmed V and J ends, which lost 4 bases and 6 bases, there was a span of 21 bases. Germline assignment: CDR1 MNHEY and CDR2 SVGAGI. The CDR3 has 16 residues. CDR3 amino acids: CASSSRKNTGLAEAFF. The CDR3, as DNA: TGTGCCAGCAGTTCTCGCAAAAACACAGGGCTTGCTGAAGCTTTCTTT.

The chain recombines TRBV27 with TRBJ2-2; 9 bases line up with TRBD2. With V trimmed by 5 bases and J by 4 bases, 5 bases remained unmatched. The CDR3 is 15 residues long. CDR1 is MNHEY and CDR2 is SMNVEV in the germline V gene (reference sequence). The CDR3 bases are TGTGCCAGCAGTGTCGCGGGAGGGATCACCGGGGAGCTGTTTTTT. It is translated as CASSVAGGITGELFF.

The V and J genes are TRBV6-5 and TRBJ2-5, with 13 bases lining up with TRBD2. V dropped 7 bases and J dropped 7; count of bases not matched to a gene: 9. The CDR3 extends over 15 amino acids. Looked up from germline, CDR1 is MNHEY and CDR2 is SVGAGI. DNA for the CDR3: TGTGCCAGCACCCTCGGGACTAGCGGGGTCGGGACCCAGTACTTC. Its translation is CASTLGTSGVGTQYF.

The chain is built from TRBV7-8 and TRBJ2-3; D is unclear. Germline CDR1 is SGHVS and CDR2 is FQNEAQ. The V gene lost 5 bases and the J gene lost 5 bases, with 20 bases spanning the gap. This CDR3 spans 16 amino acids. The CDR3 spells CASSILGLSSLDTQYF. DNA of the CDR3: TGTGCCAGCAGCATTCTGGGCCTTTCCTCCTTAGATACGCAGTATTTT. Drawing the rest from reference TRBV7-8 and TRBJ2-3, the complete variable domain is GAGVSQSPRYKVAKRGQDVALRCDPISGHVSLFWYQQALGQGPEFLTYFQNEAQLDKSGLPSDRFFAERPEGSVSTLKIQRTQQEDSAVYLCASSILGLSSLDTQYFGPGTRLTVL.